The clone carrying this T cell receptor (beta chain) was counted only a few times. The data derive from a study of T cell repertoires in aging, cancer and after chemotherapy. Rearranged V-D-J TRB sequences were amplified with a mixed TRB-A/B primer pool. Via MiXCR, TCRdb re-called the multiplex PCR reads, giving one row per CDR3 protein. The sample holds a few thousand distinct CDR3 sequences, about 39% seen once. Germline V lookup: CDR1 SGHNT, CDR2 YYREEE (reference sequence). With 2 bases clipped from V and 3 bases from J, the junction kept 4 bases outside the gene matches. The CDR3 extends over 14 amino acids. Peripheral blood genomic DNA, not sorted cells or RNA, was the template.

This chain links TRBV5-4 with TRBJ2-5; TRBD2 aligns across 7 bases. The source material was blood. The TCR comes from a human donor with a solid tumor. In DNA form, the CDR3 reads TGTGCCAGCAGCTTAACTAGCGTGGAAGAGACCCAGTACTTC. It yields the protein CASSLTSVEETQYF.